This T cell receptor (beta chain) was identified in a study of T cell clonality in common variable immunodeficiency. General study findings and limits: Compared with healthy controls, CVID subjects showed increased TCRbeta clonality, mostly in about a third.

This clone has at least ten counts. The antigen is undetermined. The CDR3 end falls 3 residues outside the read, so it is completed with the germline J gene. Each donor provided roughly 5 to 8 ml of heparinized whole blood. Control and CVID samples contributed equal amounts of genomic DNA. Some clones are missing from TCRdb's copy, which holds only in-frame ones; the method was immunoSEQ multiplex PCR. The sample gives roughly 32,000 clones, none seen only once, and the top ten clones hold around a tenth. From germline, CDR1 is SGHNT and CDR2 YENEEA. V was clipped by 5 bases and J by 7 bases; unmatched bases: 2. The CDR3 loop spans 13 amino acids.

The receptor was isolated from a person aged 18 to 70 in good health. Sequencing input: peripheral blood mononuclear cells. The rearrangement links TRBV11-3 to TRBJ2-1; 10 bases line up with TRBD1. The sequenced CDR3 bases are TGTGCCAGCAGCCCGGACAGGGGGAATGAG. This encodes CASSPDRGNE. The whole CDR3 reads CASSPDRGNEQFF.